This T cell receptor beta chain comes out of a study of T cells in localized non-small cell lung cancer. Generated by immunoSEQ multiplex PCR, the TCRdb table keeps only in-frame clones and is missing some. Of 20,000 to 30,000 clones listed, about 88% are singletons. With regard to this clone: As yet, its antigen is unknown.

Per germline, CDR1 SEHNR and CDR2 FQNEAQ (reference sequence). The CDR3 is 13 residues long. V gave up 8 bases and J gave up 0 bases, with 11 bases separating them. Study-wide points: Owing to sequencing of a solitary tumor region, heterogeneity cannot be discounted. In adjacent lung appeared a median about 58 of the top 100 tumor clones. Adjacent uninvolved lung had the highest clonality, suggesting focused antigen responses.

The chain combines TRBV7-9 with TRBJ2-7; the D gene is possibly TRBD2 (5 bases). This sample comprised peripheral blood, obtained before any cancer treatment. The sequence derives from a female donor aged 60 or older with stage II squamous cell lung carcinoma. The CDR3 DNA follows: TGTGCCAGCTCCAAGGAGGCCTCCTACGAGCAGTACTTC. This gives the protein CASSKEASYEQYF.